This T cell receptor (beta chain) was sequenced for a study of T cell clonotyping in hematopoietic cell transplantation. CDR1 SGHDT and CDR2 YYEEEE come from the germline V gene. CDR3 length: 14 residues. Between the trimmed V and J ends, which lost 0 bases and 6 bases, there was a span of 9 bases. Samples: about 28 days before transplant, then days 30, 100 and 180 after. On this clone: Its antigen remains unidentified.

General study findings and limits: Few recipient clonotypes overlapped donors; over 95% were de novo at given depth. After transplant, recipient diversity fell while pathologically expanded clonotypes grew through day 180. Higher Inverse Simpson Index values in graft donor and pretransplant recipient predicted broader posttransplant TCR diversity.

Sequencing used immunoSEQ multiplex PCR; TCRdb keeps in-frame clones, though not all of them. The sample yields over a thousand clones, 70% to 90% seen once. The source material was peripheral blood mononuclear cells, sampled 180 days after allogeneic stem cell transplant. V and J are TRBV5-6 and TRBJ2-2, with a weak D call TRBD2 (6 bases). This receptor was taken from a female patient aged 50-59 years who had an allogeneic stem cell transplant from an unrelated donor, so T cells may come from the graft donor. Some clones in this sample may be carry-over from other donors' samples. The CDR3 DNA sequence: TGTGCCAGCAGCTTGGGTCTAGCGCCCGGGGAGCTGTTTTTT. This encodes CASSLGLAPGELFF.